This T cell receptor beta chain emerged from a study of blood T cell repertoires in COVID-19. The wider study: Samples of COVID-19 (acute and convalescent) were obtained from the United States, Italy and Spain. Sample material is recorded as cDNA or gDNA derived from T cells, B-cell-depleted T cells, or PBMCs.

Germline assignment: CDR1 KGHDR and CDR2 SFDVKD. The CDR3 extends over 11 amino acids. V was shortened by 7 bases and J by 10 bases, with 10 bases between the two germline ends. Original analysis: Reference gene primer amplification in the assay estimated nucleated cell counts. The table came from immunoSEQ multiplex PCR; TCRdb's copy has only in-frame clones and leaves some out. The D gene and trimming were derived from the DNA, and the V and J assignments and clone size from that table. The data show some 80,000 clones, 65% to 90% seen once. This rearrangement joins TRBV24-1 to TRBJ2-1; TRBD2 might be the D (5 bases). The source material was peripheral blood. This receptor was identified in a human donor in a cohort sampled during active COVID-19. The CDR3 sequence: CATSGEREQFF. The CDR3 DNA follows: TGTGCCACCAGCGGGGAGCGGGAGCAGTTCTTC.